Sequencing of this T cell receptor (beta chain) was carried out in a study of OX40 agonist ivuxolimab in advanced cancers. This clone occurred a few times. Trimming at V came to 5 bases and at J to 1 base, leaving 7 bases not matched to a gene. The CDR3 length is 16 residues. Germline CDR1 reads SGHVS; CDR2 reads FQNEAQ. Libraries were prepared by immunoSEQ multiplex PCR; TCRdb keeps only in-frame clonotypes and omits some of them. The sample comprises about 19,000 clones, approximately 77% of which are singletons, and around 20% rests with the top ten. The chain couples TRBV7-8 to TRBJ2-5, with 10 positions matching TRBD2. The TCR was taken from an adult with an advanced solid tumor such as melanoma, head and neck, liver or kidney cancer. The sequenced sample was CD4+ or CD8+ T cells sorted from blood, obtained in a trial of the OX40 agonist ivuxolimab. DNA of the CDR3: TGTGCCAGCAGCGCTGAAGCGGGAGGGCTCCAAGAGACCCAGTACTTC. This translates into CASSAEAGGLQETQYF.